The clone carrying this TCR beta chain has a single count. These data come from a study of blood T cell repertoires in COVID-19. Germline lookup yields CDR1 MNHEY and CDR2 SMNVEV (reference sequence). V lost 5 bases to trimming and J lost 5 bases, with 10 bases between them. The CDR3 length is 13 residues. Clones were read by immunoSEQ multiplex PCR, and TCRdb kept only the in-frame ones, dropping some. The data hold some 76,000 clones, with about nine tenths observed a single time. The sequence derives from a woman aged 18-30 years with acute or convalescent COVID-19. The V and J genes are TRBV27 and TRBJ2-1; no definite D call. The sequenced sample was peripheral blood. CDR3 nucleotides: TGTGCCAGCAGTGCAACGGTGAACAATGAGCAGTTCTTC. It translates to CASSATVNNEQFF.